This TCR beta chain was sequenced for a study of blood T cell repertoires in COVID-19 (dated by TCRdb to the early 2020s). With respect to the entire study: Samples from collaborators originated in the United States, Italy and Spain and spanned both the acute and convalescent phases of COVID-19. The repertoires were made available in a free public database intended to serve as a resource for research on the immune response to SARS-CoV-2. The samples were drawn from two sources: the first 160 participants of the ongoing ImmuneRACE study, and 1,200 or so subjects contributed by 6 global collaborators. Sample metadata almost always included a de-identified subject ID, COVID-19 status, age in years and sex. The prospective study material was composed of cDNA or gDNA derived from T cells, B-cell-depleted T cells, or PBMCs. The dataset comprised deeply sampled blood TCRbeta repertoires from subjects exposed to, actively infected with, or recovered from COVID-19. Where available, HLA class I and class II types were taken from metadata supplied by the sample provider and were not determined by assay-based typing.

About this clone itself: What this receptor recognizes is not known. Qualities for individual bases were not recorded, and no much larger clone is one base off. At the DNA level, this CDR3 is encoded by other sequences in the same sample as well.

Enrolling through a virtual design, the prospective study's participants ranged in age from roughly 18 to 100 years and lived across roughly 23 United States geographic areas. Cohort assignment in the prospective study relied on participant-reported clinical history from a screening survey and a study questionnaire. Recovered participants in ImmuneRACE Cohort 3 were defined by two consecutive negative NP/OP PCR tests, clearance by a healthcare professional, or resolution of symptoms. Mobile phlebotomists in the prospective study collected whole blood, serum and a nasopharyngeal or oropharyngeal swab from every participant. Prospective study participants could optionally give additional blood draws and questionnaires over a roughly 2-month period. Blood samples from the prospective study were shipped frozen or at room temperature prior to DNA extraction. Study-wide conclusions, independent of this receptor: How much clinical and demographic metadata was included differed by source and by participant, and the metadata was provided uncurated.

TCRbeta CDR3 regions were amplified from genomic DNA by means of the immunoSEQ Assay, a bias-controlled multiplex PCR. The paper's data handling went like this. The number of nucleated cells in each sample was estimated from the amplification of reference gene primers within the assay. Sequence reads were collapsed and filtered to measure the absolute abundance of every unique TCRbeta CDR3 rearrangement. Productive Simpson clonality was computed per sample as the square root of Simpson's diversity index over productive rearrangements. TCRdb took over this immuneACCESS table, retaining in-frame rearrangements with V and J assigned. Such tables are incomplete; in checked studies, under half of the missing clones stem from an unresolved V gene, and the remainder is unexplained. D and trimming come from the DNA, and the V and J calls and clone size come from that table. The table for this sample lists more than 450,000 clones; about 85% of them were counted only once. The ten largest clones take up 0.65% to 0.9% of the sample.

This receptor was obtained from a woman between 18 and 30 years old who had recovered from COVID-19. Sample: PBMCs or T cells enriched from blood (not recorded which).

The nucleotides are TGTGCCAGCAGTTACCGCGGGGGGCCTAATGAAAAACTGTTTTTT. Its amino acids are CASSYRGGPNEKLFF. The sequence is built from TRBV6-5 and TRBJ1-4; possibly the D gene is TRBD1, per 6 matching bases. The CDR3 runs 15 amino acids, cysteine and phenylalanine included. Just the 45-base CDR3 DNA is kept, in frame starting at base 1. The V and J ends are trimmed by 2 bases and 3 bases, leaving 10 bases between them. CDR1 MNHEY and CDR2 SVGAGI are derived from the germline V gene.